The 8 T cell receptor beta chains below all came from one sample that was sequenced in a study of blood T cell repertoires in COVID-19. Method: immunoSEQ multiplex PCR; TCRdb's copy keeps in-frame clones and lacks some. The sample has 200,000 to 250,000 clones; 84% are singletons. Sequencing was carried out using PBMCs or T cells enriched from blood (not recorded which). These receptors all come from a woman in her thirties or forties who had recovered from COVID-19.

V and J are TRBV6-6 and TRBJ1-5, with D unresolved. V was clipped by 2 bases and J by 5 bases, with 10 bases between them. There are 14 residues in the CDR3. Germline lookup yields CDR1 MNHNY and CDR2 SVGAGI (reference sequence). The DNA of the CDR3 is TGTGCCAGCAGTTACCTCACTAGAGATCAGCCCCAGCATTTT. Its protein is CASSYLTRDQPQHF.

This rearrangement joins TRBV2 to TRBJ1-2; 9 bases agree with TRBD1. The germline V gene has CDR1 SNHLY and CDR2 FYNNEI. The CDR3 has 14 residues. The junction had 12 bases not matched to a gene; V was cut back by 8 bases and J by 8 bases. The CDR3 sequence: CASGLEQGAEGYTF. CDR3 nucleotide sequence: TGTGCCAGCGGGTTGGAACAGGGGGCGGAAGGCTACACCTTC.

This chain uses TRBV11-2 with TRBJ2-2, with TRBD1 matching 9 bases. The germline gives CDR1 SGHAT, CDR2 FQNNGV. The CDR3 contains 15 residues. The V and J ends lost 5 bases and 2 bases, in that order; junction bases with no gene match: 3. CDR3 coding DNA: TGTGCCAGCAGCCGGGACAGGGTAAACACCGGGGAGCTGTTTTTT. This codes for CASSRDRVNTGELFF. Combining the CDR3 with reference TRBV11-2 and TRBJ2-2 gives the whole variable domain EAGVAQSPRYKIIEKRQSVAFWCNPISGHATLYWYQQILGQGPKLLIQFQNNGVVDDSQLPKDRFSAERLKGVDSTLKIQPAKLEDSAVYLCASSRDRVNTGELFFGEGSRLTVL.

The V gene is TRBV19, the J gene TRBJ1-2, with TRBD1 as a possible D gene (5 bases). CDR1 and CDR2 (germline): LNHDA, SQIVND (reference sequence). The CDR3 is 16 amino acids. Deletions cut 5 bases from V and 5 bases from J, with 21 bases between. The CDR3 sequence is CASSPLGVGGDYGYTF. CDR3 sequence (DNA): TGTGCCAGTAGTCCCCTGGGGGTCGGGGGAGATTATGGCTACACCTTC.

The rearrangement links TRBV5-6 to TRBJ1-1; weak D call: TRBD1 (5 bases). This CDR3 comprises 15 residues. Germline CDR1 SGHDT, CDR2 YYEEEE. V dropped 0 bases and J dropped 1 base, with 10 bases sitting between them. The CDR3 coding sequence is TGTGCCAGCAGCTTGGACAGGTTACAGAACACTGAAGCTTTCTTT. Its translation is CASSLDRLQNTEAFF.

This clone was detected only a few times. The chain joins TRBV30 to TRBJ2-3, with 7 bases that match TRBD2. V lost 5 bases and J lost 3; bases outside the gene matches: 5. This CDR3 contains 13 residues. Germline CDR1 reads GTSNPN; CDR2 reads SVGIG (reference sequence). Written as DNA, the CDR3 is TGTGCCTGGGCTAGCGGAAATACAGATACGCAGTATTTT. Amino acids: CAWASGNTDTQYF.

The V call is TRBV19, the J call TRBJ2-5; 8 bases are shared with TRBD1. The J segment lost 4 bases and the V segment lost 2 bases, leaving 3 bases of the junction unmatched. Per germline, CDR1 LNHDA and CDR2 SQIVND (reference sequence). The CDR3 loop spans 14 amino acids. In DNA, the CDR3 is TGTGCCAGTAGTATACAGGGGGCTGGAGAGACCCAGTACTTC. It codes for CASSIQGAGETQYF.

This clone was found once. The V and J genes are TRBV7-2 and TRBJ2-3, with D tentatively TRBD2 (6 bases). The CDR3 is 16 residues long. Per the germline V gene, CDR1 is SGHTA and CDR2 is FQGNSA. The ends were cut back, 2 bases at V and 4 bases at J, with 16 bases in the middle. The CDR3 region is CASSLRRLADSDTQYF. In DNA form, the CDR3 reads TGTGCCAGCAGCTTAAGAAGGTTAGCGGATTCAGATACGCAGTATTTT.